Each of the 10 T cell receptor beta chains below was sequenced from the same sample in a study of T-cell reconstitution after alpha-beta-depleted transplantation in children. Unique molecular identifiers were built into the TCRbeta library. One entry per CDR3 protein results from TCRdb running MiXCR on the PCR reads. There are 250,000 to 400,000 distinct CDR3 sequences in the sample; around 25% occur only once, and roughly 9.7% lies in the top ten. The sequences come from PBMCs, mostly from graft donor cells, collected 180 days after TCRalphabeta/CD19-depleted stem cell transplant. The receptors were gathered from a male patient between 5 and 17 years old who had a stem cell transplant for acute lymphoblastic leukemia, so the T cells may come from the graft donor.

This clonotype has just a few counts. This chain connects TRBV7-6 to TRBJ2-2; D ambiguous. CDR3 size: 13 residues. Germline V CDR1 and CDR2: SGHVS, FNYEAQ. The germline V and J ends were trimmed by 3 bases and 5 bases, with 7 bases remaining between them. This chain's CDR3 is CASSFGVTGELFF. CDR3 DNA sequence: TGTGCCAGCAGCTTTGGGGTAACCGGGGAGCTGTTTTTT.

V usage is TRBV20-1 and J usage is TRBJ2-7; 7 bases align to TRBD1. The CDR3 sequence is 11 residues long. The germline V gene encodes CDR1 DFQATT and CDR2 SNEGSKA (reference sequence). V was clipped by 3 bases and J by 11 bases; unmatched bases: 7. Here the CDR3 DNA reads TGCAGTGCTAGTACAGGGGATTGGAAGTACTTC. Its protein product is CSASTGDWKYF.

The rearrangement links TRBV12-3 or TRBV12-4 to TRBJ2-1; 14 nucleotides match TRBD2. The CDR3 is 13 residues long. V lost 6 bases, J lost 8 bases, and 0 bases stayed unmatched. The CDR3 sequence: CASRGLAGDEQFF. The CDR3 region has the DNA TGTGCCAGCAGGGGACTAGCGGGAGATGAGCAGTTCTTC.

This clonotype was seen a handful of times. This sequence joins TRBV29-1 and TRBJ1-2; unclear D gene. This CDR3 is built from 15 residues. Germline V CDR1 and CDR2: SQVTM, ANQGSEA. The V gene lost 4 bases and the J gene lost 0 bases, with 15 bases spanning the gap. CDR3 bases: TGCAGCGTTGGGATTCGGACGGCTCCTAACTATGGCTACACCTTC. This codes for CSVGIRTAPNYGYTF.

This chain links TRBV20-1 with TRBJ2-1, with TRBD2 identical over 16 bases. Losses at the gene ends were 3 bases for V and 0 bases for J; bases not matched to a gene: 2. This CDR3 has 17 residues. Germline CDR1 and CDR2: DFQATT and SNEGSKA (reference sequence). CDR3 amino acids: CSARGLAGGGSYNEQFF. Here the CDR3 DNA reads TGCAGTGCTAGGGGACTAGCGGGAGGGGGCTCCTACAATGAGCAGTTCTTC.

This clonotype appeared a few times. The chain recombines TRBV5-1 with TRBJ2-7; 7 nucleotides line up with TRBD2. With 7 bases clipped from V and 3 bases from J, the junction kept 13 bases outside the gene matches. CDR3 length: 15 amino acids. CDR1 is SGHRS and CDR2 is YFSETQ in the germline V gene. CDR3 sequence (DNA): TGCGCCAGCTCCACGGGGACTACGACGTTCTACGAGCAGTACTTC. Protein product: CASSTGTTTFYEQYF. Supplemented by reference TRBV5-1 and TRBJ2-7, the full variable domain reads KAGVTQTPRYLIKTRGQQVTLSCSPISGHRSVSWYQQTPGQGLQFLFEYFSETQRNKGNFPGRFSGRQFSNSRSEMNVSTLELGDSALYLCASSTGTTTFYEQYFGPGTRLTVT.

This clonotype was detected only a few times. The chain joins TRBV15 to TRBJ2-7; 10 nucleotides line up with TRBD1. Losses at the gene ends were 1 base for V and 7 bases for J; bases not matched to a gene: 10. Germline-derived CDR1 and CDR2 are LNHNV and YYDKDF (reference sequence). The CDR3 loop spans 16 amino acids. In DNA, the CDR3 is TGTGCCACCAGCAGAGTACGAGGGACAGGGGCCTTGGAGCAGTACTTC. This encodes CATSRVRGTGALEQYF.

In its sample, this clonotype was seen a few times. The chain is built from TRBV7-9 and TRBJ2-7; either TRBD1 or TRBD2 may supply D (7 bases each). V was clipped by 5 bases and J by 0 bases, with 17 bases between them. This CDR3 has 16 amino acids. Germline V gives CDR1 SEHNR, CDR2 FQNEAQ (reference sequence). The CDR3 DNA sequence: TGTGCCAGCAGCAGTTACAGGGGCGGGAGCTCCTACGAGCAGTACTTC. It translates to CASSSYRGGSSYEQYF.

This chain uses TRBV5-1 with TRBJ1-2, with D unclear. V was clipped by 2 bases and J by 12 bases, with 17 bases between them. The length of the CDR3 is 13 residues. CDR1 is SGHRS and CDR2 is YFSETQ in the germline V gene. The CDR3 DNA follows: TGCGCCAGCAGCTTAGGCAGAGGGTCCCTAGACACCTTC. Translated, it gives CASSLGRGSLDTF.

The chain employs TRBV11-3 and TRBJ2-1; D not certain. The CDR3 totals 15 residues. V was pared by 0 bases and J by 8 bases, with 14 bases between. CDR1 is SGHNT and CDR2 is YENEEA in the germline V gene. Here the CDR3 reads CASSLDRMRAYEQFF. CDR3 nucleotides: TGTGCCAGCAGCTTAGATCGCATGAGAGCGTATGAGCAGTTCTTC.